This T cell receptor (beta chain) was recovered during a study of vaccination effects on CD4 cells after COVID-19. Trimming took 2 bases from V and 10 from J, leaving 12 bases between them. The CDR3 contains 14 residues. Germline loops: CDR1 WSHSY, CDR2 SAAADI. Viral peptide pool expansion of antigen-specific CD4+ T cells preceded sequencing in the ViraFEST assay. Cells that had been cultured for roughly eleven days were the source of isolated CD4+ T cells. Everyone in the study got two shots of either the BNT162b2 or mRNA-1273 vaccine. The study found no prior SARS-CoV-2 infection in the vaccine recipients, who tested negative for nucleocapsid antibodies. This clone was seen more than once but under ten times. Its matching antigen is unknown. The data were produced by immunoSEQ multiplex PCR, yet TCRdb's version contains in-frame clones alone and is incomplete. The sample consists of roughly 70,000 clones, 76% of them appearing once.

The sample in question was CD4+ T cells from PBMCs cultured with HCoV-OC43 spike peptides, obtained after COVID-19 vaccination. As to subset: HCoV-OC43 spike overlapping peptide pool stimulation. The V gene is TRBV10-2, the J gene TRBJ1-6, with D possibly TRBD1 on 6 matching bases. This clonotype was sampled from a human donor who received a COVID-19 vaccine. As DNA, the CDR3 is TGCGCCAGCAGTGAGACAGGGTACGGATCACCCCTCCACTTT. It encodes CASSETGYGSPLHF.